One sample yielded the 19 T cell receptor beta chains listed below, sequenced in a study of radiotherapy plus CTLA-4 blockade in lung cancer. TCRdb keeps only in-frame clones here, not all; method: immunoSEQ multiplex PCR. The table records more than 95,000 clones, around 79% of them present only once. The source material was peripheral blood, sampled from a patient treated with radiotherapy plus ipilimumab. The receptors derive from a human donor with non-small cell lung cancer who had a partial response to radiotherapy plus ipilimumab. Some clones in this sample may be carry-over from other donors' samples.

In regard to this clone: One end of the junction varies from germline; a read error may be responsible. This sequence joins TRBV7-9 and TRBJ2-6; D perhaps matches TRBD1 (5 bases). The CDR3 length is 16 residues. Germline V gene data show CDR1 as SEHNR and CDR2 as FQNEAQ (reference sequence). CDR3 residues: CASSRPLRSGANVLTF. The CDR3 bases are TGTGCCAGCAGCCGACCACTCAGGAGTGGGGCCAACGTTCTGACTTTC.

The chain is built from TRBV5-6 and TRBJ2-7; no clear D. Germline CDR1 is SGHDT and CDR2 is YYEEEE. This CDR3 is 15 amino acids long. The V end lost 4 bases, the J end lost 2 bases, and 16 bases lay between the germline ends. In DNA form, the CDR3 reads TGTGCCAGCAGCACCCATGCGAGGCTTCCCTACGAGCAGTACTTC. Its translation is CASSTHARLPYEQYF. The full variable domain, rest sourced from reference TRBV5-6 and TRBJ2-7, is DAGVTQSPTHLIKTRGQQVTLRCSPKSGHDTVSWYQQALGQGPQFIFQYYEEEERQRGNFPDRFSGHQFPNYSSELNVNALLLGDSALYLCASSTHARLPYEQYFGPGTRLTVT.

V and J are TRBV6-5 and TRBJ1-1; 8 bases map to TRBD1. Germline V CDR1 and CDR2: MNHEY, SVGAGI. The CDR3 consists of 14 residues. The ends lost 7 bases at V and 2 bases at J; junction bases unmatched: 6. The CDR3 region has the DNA TGTGCCAGCACTCGAGGACAGGGAAACACTGAAGCTTTCTTT. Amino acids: CASTRGQGNTEAFF.

The CDR3 sequence: CASSPPEGVETQYF. CDR3 coding DNA: TGTGCCAGCTCACCACCGGAAGGGGTGGAGACCCAGTACTTC. The rearrangement links TRBV18 to TRBJ2-5; tentative D call: TRBD1 (5 bases). Deletions cut 0 bases from V and 5 bases from J, with 10 bases between. Germline assignment: CDR1 KGHSH and CDR2 LQKENI. The CDR3 is 14 residues long.

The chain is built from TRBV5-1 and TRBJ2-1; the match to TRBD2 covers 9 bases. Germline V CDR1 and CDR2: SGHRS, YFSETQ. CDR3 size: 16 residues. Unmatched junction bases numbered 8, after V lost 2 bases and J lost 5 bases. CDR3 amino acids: CASSFTAGGSNNEQFF. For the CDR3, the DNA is TGCGCCAGCAGCTTCACAGCGGGAGGTAGCAACAATGAGCAGTTCTTC.

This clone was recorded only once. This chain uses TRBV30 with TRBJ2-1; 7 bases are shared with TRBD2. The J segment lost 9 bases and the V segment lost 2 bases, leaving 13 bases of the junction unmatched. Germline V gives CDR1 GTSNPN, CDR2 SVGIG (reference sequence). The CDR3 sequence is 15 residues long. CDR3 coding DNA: TGTGCCTGGAGTCTAATCGGGGGAGGGCGCGGTGAGCAGTTCTTC. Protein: CAWSLIGGGRGEQFF.

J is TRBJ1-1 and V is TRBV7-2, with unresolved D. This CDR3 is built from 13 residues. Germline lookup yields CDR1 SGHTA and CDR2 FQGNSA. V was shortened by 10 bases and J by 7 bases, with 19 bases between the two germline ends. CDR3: CATQFYLGYEAFF. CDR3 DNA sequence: TGTGCCACCCAGTTCTACCTGGGCTATGAAGCTTTCTTT.

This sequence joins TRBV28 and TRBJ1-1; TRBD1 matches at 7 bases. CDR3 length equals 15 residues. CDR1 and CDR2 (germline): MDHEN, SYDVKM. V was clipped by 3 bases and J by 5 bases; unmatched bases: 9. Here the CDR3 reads CASSLDGQVRTEAFF. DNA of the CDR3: TGTGCCAGCAGTTTGGACGGACAGGTGAGAACTGAAGCTTTCTTT.

CDR3 in amino acids: CASSQDPRGRPTEAFF. CDR3 nucleotides: TGTGCCAGCAGCCAAGACCCGCGTGGGAGGCCCACTGAAGCTTTCTTT. The chain couples TRBV4-2 to TRBJ1-1, with D unclear. Germline V gene sequence: CDR1 LGHNA, CDR2 YNFKEQ. CDR3 size: 16 residues. Trimming removed 0 bases at V and 4 bases at J, with 15 bases between.

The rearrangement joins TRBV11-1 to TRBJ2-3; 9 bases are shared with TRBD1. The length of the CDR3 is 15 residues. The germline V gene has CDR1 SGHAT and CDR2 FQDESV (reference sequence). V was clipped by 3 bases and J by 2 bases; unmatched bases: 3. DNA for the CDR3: TGTGCCAGCAGCTTCGGGACAGGGCACACAGATACGCAGTATTTT. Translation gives CASSFGTGHTDTQYF.

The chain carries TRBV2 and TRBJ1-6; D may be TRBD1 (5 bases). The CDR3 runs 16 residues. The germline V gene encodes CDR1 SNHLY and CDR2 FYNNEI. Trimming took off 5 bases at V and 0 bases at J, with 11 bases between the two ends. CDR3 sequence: CASSRQSSSYNSPLHF. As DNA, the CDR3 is TGTGCCAGCAGTAGACAGAGTTCCTCCTATAATTCACCCCTCCACTTT.

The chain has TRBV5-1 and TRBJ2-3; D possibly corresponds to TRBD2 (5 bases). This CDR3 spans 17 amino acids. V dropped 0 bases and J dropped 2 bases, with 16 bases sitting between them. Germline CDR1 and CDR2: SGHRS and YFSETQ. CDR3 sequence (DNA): TGCGCCAGCAGCTTGGACCCAACTTGGGAGAACACAGATACGCAGTATTTT. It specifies CASSLDPTWENTDTQYF.

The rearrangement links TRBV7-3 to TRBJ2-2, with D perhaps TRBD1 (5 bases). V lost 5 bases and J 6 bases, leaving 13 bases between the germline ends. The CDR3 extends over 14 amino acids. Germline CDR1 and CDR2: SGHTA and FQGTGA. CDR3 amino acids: CASSPGRFAGELFF. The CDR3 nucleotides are TGTGCCAGCAGCCCAGGGCGTTTTGCCGGGGAGCTGTTTTTT.

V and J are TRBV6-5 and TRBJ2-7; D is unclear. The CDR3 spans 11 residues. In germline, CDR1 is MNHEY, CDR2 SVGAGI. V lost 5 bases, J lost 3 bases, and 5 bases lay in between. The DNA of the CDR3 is TGTGCCAGCAGTCCCCTCTACGAGCAGTACTTC. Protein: CASSPLYEQYF.

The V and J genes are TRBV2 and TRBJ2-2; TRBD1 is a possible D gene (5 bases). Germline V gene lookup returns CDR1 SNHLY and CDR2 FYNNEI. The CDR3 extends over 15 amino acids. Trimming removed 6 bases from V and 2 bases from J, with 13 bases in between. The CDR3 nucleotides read TGTGCCAGCAGGGTAACAGGTGTCAACACCGGGGAGCTGTTTTTT. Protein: CASRVTGVNTGELFF.

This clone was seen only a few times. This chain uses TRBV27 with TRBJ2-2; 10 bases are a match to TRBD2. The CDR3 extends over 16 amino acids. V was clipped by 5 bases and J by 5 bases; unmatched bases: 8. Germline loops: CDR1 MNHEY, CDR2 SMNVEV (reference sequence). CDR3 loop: CASSLSSGRGTGELFF. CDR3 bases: TGTGCCAGCAGTCTTTCTAGCGGGAGAGGAACCGGGGAGCTGTTTTTT.

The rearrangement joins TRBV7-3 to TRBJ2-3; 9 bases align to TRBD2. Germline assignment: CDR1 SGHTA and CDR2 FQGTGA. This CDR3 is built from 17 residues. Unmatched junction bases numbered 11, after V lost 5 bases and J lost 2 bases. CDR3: CASSPQGAGGLTDTQYF. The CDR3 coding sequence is TGTGCCAGCAGCCCCCAAGGAGCGGGGGGCCTCACAGATACGCAGTATTTT.

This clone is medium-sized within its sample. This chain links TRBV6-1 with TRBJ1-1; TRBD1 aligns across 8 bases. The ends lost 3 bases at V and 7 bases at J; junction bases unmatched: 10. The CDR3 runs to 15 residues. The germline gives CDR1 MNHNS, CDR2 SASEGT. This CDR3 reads CASSDWGTGYGEAFF. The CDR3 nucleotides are TGTGCCAGCAGTGATTGGGGGACAGGATATGGTGAAGCTTTCTTT.

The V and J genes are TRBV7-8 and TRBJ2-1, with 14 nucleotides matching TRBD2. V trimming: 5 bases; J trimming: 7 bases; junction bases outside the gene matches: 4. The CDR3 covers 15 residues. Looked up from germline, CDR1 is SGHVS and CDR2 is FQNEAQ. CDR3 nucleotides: TGTGCCAGCAGCGGGGGACTAGCGGGAGTTAATGAGCAGTTCTTC. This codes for CASSGGLAGVNEQFF.